The T cell receptor beta chain under discussion was sequenced for a study of molecular identifiers for immune sequencing clone quantification. At least ten counts were recorded for this clonotype. The germline V gene has CDR1 WNHNN and CDR2 SYGVQD (reference sequence). The CDR3 sequence is 14 residues long. The V gene lost 3 bases and the J gene lost 1 base, with 9 bases spanning the gap. One entry per CDR3 protein, called by TCRdb with MiXCR from the PCR reads. The sample has roughly 12,000 distinct CDR3 sequences, roughly 15% seen once. The sample comprised naive CD8+ T cells from blood, with Jurkat cell RNA spiked in. This sample's subset: FACS-sorted CD8+CD4-CCR7+CD45RA+ naive T cells. The source is a human donor in good health. Some libraries in this study had Jurkat cell RNA spiked in. This chain uses TRBV10-1 with TRBJ2-5, with D hard to call. CDR3 protein: CASSDSNSQETQYF. In DNA form, the CDR3 reads TGCGCCAGCAGTGACAGTAACAGCCAAGAGACCCAGTACTTC.